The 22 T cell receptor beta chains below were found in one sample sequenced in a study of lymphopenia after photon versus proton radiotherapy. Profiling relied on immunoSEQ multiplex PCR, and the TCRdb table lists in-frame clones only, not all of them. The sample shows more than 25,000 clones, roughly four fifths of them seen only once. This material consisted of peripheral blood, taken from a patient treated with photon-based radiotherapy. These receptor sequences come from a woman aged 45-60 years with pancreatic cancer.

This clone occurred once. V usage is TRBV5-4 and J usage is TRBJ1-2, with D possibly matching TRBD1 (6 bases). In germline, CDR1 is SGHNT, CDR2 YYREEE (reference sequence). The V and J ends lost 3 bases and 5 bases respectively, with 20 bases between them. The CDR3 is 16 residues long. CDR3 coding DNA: TGTGCCAGCAGCTCGTGGGGGGGCAGTGCCTGGTATGGCTACACCTTC. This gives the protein CASSSWGGSAWYGYTF.

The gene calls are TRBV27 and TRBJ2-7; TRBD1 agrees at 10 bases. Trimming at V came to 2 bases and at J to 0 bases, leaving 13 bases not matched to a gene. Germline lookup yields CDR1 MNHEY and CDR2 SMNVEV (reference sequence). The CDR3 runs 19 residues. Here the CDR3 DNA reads TGTGCCAGCAGTTTACTTGACAGGGGGCTTTTCGTTTTCTCCTACGAGCAGTACTTC. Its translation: CASSLLDRGLFVFSYEQYF.

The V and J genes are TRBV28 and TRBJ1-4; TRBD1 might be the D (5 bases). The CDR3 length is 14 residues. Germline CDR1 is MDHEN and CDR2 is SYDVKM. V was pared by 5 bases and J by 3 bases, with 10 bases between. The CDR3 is CASSGLGANEKLFF. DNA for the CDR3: TGTGCCAGCAGTGGGCTAGGGGCTAATGAAAAACTGTTTTTT. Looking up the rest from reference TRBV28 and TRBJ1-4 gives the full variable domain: DVKVTQSSRYLVKRTGEKVFLECVQDMDHENMFWYRQDPGLGLRLIYFSYDVKMKEKGDIPEGYSVSREKKERFSLILESASTNQTSMYLCASSGLGANEKLFFGSGTQLSVL.

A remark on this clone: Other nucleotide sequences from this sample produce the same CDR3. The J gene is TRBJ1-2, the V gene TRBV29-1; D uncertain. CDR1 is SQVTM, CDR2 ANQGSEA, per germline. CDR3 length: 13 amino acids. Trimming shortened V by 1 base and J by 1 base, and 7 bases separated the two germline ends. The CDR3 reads CSVEGGSNYGYTF. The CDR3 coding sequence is TGCAGCGTTGAAGGAGGCAGTAACTATGGCTACACCTTC.

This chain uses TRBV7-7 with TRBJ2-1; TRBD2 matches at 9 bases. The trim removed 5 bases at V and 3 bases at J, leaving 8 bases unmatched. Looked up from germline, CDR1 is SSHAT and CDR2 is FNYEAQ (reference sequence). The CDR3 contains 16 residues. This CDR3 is CASSPTGTSSYNEQFF. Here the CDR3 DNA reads TGTGCCAGCAGCCCTACCGGGACTAGCAGCTACAATGAGCAGTTCTTC. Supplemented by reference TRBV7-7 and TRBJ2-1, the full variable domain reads GAGVSQSPRYKVTKRGQDVTLRCDPISSHATLYWYQQALGQGPEFLTYFNYEAQPDKSGLPSDRFSAERPEGSISTLTIQRTEQRDSAMYRCASSPTGTSSYNEQFFGPGTRLTVL.

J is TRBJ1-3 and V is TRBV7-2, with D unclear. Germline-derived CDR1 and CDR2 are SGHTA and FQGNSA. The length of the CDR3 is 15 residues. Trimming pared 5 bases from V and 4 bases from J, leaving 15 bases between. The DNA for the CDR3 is TGTGCCAGCAGCCCCGCCGGGCTCACAGGAAACACCATATATTTT. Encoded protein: CASSPAGLTGNTIYF.

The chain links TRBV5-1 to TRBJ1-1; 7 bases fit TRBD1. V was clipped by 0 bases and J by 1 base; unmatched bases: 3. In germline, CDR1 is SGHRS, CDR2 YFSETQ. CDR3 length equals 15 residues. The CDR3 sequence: CASSLAGGANTEAFF. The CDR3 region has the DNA TGCGCCAGCAGCTTGGCAGGGGGAGCGAACACTGAAGCTTTCTTT.

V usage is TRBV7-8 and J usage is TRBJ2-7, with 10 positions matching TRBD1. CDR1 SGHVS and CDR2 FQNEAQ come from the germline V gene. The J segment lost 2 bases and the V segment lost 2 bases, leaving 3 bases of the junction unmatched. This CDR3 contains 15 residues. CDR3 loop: CASSLRQGAAYEQYF. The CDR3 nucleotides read TGTGCCAGCAGCTTAAGACAGGGGGCCGCCTACGAGCAGTACTTC.

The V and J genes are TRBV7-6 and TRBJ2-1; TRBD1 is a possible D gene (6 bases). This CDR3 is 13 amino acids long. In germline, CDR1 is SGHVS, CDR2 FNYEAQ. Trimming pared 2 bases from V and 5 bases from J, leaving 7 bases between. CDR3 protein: CASSLRQDNEQFF. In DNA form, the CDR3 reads TGTGCCAGCAGCTTAAGACAGGACAATGAGCAGTTCTTC.

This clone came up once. The CDR3 region is CASSLSGLATGQFF. Written as DNA, the CDR3 is TGTGCCAGCAGTTTAAGTGGCCTAGCTACGGGGCAGTTCTTC. The rearrangement joins TRBV27 to TRBJ2-1, with D possibly being TRBD2 (5 bases). The V gene lost 2 bases and the J gene lost 12 bases, with 17 bases spanning the gap. CDR3 length: 14 residues. In germline, CDR1 is MNHEY, CDR2 SMNVEV (reference sequence).

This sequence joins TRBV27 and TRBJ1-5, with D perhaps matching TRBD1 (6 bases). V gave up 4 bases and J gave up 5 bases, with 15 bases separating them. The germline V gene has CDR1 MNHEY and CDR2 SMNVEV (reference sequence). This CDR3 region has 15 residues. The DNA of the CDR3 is TGTGCCAGCAGTTCTACAGGGAAGGTTCATCAGCCCCAGCATTTT. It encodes CASSSTGKVHQPQHF.

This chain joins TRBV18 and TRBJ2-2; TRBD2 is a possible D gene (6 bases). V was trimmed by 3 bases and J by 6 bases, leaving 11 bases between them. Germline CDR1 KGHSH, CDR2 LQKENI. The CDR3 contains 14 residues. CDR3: CASSPSAGPGELFF. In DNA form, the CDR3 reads TGTGCCAGCTCACCTTCGGCGGGGCCCGGGGAGCTGTTTTTT.

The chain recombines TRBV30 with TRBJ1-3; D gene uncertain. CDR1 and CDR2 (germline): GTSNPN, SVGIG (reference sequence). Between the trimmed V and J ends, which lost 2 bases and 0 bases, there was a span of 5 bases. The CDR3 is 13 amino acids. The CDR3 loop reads CAWSQSSGNTIYF. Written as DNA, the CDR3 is TGTGCCTGGAGTCAAAGCTCTGGAAACACCATATATTTT.

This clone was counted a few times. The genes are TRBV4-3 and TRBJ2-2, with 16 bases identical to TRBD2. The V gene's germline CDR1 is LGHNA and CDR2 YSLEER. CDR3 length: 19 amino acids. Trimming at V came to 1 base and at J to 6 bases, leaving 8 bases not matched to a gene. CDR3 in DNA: TGCGCCAGCAGCCAAGGGGGACTAGCGGGAGGGACTGGTTCCGGGGAGCTGTTTTTT. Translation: CASSQGGLAGGTGSGELFF.

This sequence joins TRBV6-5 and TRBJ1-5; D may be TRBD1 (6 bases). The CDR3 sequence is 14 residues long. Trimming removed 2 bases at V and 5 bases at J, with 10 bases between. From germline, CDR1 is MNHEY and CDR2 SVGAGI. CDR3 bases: TGTGCCAGCAGTTACAGGGGGAACGATCAGCCCCAGCATTTT. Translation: CASSYRGNDQPQHF.

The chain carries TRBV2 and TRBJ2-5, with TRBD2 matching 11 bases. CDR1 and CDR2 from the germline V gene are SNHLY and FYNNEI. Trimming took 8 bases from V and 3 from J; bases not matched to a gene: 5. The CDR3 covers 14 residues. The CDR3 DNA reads TGTGCCAGCGCCAAGGGACTAGCGGAAGAGACCCAGTACTTC. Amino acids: CASAKGLAEETQYF.

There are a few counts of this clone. CDR3 coding DNA: TGTGCCTGGGACCCGGCCAGGGGGGGAACTGAAGCTTTCTTT. This translates into CAWDPARGGTEAFF. V usage is TRBV30 and J usage is TRBJ1-1; 7 nucleotides line up with TRBD1. Unmatched junction bases numbered 11, after V lost 5 bases and J lost 5 bases. This CDR3 contains 14 residues. The germline CDR1 and CDR2 sequences are GTSNPN and SVGIG (reference sequence).

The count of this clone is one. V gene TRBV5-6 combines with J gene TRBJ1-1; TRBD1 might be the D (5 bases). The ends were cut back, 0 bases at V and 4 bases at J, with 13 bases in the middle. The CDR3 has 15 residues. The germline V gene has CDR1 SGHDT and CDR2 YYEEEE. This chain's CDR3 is CASSLGQGWGTEAFF. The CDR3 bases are TGTGCCAGCAGCTTGGGGCAGGGATGGGGCACTGAAGCTTTCTTT. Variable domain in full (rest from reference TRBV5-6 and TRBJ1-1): DAGVTQSPTHLIKTRGQQVTLRCSPKSGHDTVSWYQQALGQGPQFIFQYYEEEERQRGNFPDRFSGHQFPNYSSELNVNALLLGDSALYLCASSLGQGWGTEAFFGQGTRLTVV.

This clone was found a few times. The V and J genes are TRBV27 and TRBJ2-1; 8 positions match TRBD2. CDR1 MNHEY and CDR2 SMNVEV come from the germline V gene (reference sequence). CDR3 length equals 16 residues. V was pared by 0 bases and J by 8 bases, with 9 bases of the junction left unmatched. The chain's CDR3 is CASSLSWLAGGHEQFF. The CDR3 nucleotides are TGTGCCAGCAGTTTATCGTGGCTAGCGGGTGGTCATGAGCAGTTCTTC.

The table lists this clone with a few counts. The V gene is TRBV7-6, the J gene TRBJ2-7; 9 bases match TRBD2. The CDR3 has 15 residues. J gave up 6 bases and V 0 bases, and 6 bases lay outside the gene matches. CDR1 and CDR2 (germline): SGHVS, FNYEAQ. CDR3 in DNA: TGTGCCAGCAGCTTAGCGGCGGGAGGGGGTTTCGAGCAGTACTTC. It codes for CASSLAAGGGFEQYF.

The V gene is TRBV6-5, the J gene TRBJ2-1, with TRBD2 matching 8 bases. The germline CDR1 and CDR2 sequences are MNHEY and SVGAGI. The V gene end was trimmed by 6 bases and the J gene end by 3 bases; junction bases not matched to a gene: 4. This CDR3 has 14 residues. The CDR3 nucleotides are TGTGCCAGCAGGTCGCTAGCGGGCTACAATGAGCAGTTCTTC. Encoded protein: CASRSLAGYNEQFF.

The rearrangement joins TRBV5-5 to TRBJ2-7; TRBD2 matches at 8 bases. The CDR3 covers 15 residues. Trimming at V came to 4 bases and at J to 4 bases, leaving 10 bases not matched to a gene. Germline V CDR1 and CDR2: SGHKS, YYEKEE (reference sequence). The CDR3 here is CASSVRGGALYEQYF. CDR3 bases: TGTGCCAGCAGCGTACGGGGGGGCGCGTTGTACGAGCAGTACTTC.